This T cell receptor beta chain was retrieved from a study of shared clonotypes between healthy human individuals. This CDR3 spans 15 amino acids. In germline, CDR1 is SEHNR, CDR2 FQNEAQ (reference sequence). Trimming took 4 bases from V and 8 from J; bases not matched to a gene: 8. CD8 memory pooled CD45RO+ cells and CCR7-negative CD45RA+ TemRA cells. Per the authors' pipeline: Filtering of immunoSEQ junctional sequences could not match full-length read filtering. Some clones are missing from TCRdb's copy, which holds only in-frame ones; the method was immunoSEQ multiplex PCR. V, J and clone size derive from that table, while D and trimming were established from the DNA sequence. The profile shows approximately 110,000 clones, less than 80% of them singletons.

The TCR was taken from a woman in her twenties or thirties in good health. The sample consisted of memory CD8+ T cells sorted from blood. Subset reported: CD45RO+ cells pooled with CCR7-negative TemRA cells. This chain uses TRBV7-9 with TRBJ2-1; 10 bases match TRBD1. The CDR3 nucleotides are TGTGCCAGCAGCTCGAGACAGGGGGCTAGATATGAGCAGTTCTTC. Translation gives CASSSRQGARYEQFF.